Below, one TCR beta chain is given with its context. Its cognate antigen is unknown. The method was immunoSEQ multiplex PCR; TCRdb's version includes in-frame clones alone and lacks a portion of them. The sample has 70,000 to 95,000 clones; 80% to 95% are singletons. The CDR3 spans 15 residues. Trimming removed 4 bases from V and 6 bases from J; junction bases left unmatched: 5. Germline CDR1 and CDR2: MNHEY and SVGAGI. The data derive from a study of graft-versus-host responses after intestinal transplantation. This sample comprised unstimulated CD8+ T cells sorted from spleen or lymph node cells, obtained before transplant. This sequence was found in a human donor who was the organ donor for an intestinal transplant. The chain couples TRBV6-5 to TRBJ1-4; 10 bases agree with TRBD1. The CDR3 DNA reads TGTGCCAGCAGTTCGACCGGGACAGGGGATGAAAAACTGTTTTTT. Translating it yields CASSSTGTGDEKLFF.